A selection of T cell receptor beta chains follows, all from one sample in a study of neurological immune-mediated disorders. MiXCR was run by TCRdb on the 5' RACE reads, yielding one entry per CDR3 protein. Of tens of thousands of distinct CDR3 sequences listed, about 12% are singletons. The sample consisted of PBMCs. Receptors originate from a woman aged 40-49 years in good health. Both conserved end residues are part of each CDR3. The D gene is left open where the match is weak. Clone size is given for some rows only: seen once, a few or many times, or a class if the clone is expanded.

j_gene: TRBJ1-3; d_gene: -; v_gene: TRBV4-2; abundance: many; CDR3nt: TGTGCCAGCAGCCAAGAACCCCTTAGAGGGACTGGAAACACCATATATTTT; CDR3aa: CASSQEPLRGTGNTIYF
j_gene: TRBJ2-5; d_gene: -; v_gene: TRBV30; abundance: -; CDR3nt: TGTGCCACCCCAGAATGGGGGGGCAGGGGGCGAGAGGAGACCCAGTACTTC; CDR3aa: CATPEWGGRGREETQYF
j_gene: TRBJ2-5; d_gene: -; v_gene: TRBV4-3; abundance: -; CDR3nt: TGCGCCAGCAGCGAAGATAGAGGAGAGACCCAGTACTTC; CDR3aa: CASSEDRGETQYF
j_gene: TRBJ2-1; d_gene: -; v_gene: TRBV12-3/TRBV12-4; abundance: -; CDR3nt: TGTGCCAGCATTGGGGACTGGTACAATGAGCAGTTCTTC; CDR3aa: CASIGDWYNEQFF
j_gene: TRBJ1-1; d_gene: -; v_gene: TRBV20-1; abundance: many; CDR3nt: TGCAGTGCTAGAGACGGGATGAACACTGAAGCTTTCTTT; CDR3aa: CSARDGMNTEAFF
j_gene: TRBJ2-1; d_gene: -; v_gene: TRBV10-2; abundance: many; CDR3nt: TGCGCCACCCGAGGCGCGGCCACACCCAATGAGCAGTTCTTC; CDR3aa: CATRGAATPNEQFF
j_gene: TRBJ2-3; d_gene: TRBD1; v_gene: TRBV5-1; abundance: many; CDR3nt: TGCGCCAGCAGCTTACAGGGGCTTCAACAGGATACGCAGTATTTT; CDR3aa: CASSLQGLQQDTQYF
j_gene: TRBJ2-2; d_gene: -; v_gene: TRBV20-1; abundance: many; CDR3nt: TGCAGTGCTAGAGGGCTAGCCCCCGGGGAGCTGTTTTTT; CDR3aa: CSARGLAPGELFF
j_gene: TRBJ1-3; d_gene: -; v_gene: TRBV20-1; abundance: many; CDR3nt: TGCAGTGCTAGAGAAGGCACCAGCTCTGGAAACACCATATATTTT; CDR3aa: CSAREGTSSGNTIYF
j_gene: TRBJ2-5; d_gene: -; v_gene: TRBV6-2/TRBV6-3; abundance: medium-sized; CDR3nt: TGTGCCAGCAGTTCTCGACTAGGCCAAGAGACCCAGTACTTC; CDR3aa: CASSSRLGQETQYF
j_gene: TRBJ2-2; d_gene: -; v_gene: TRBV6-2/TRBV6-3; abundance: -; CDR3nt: TGTGCCAGCAGTTACCCCTTGAGGGCGGCCGGGGAGCTGTTTTTT; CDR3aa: CASSYPLRAAGELFF
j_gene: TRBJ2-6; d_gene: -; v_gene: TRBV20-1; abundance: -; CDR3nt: TGCAGTGCTAGAGGTAGTGCTCTCCCTGGGGCCAACGTCCTGACTTTC; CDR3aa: CSARGSALPGANVLTF
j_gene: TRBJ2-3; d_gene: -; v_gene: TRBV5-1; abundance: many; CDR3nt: TGCGCCAGCAGCGTAGAACCGGGACGGTTGCTAGATACGCAGTATTTT; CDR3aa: CASSVEPGRLLDTQYF
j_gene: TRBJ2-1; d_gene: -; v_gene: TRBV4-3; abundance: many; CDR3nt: TGCGCCAGCAGCCAAGATAGGGCAGGCAACCATGAGCAGTTCTTC; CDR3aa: CASSQDRAGNHEQFF
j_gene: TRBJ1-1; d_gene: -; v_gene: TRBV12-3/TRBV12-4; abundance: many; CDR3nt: TGTGCCAGCAGTTTCCCGGGGAATGAAGCTTTCTTT; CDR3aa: CASSFPGNEAFF
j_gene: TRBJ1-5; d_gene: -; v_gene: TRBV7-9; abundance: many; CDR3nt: TGTGCCAGCAGCTTAGGGTCTGGCGGGCCCCAGCATTTT; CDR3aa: CASSLGSGGPQHF
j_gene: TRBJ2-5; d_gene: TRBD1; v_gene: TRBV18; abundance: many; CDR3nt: TGTGCCAGCTCACCACGGACAGGGCAAGAGACCCAGTACTTC; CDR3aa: CASSPRTGQETQYF
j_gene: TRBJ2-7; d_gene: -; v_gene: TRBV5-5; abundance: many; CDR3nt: TGTGCCAGCAGCTTGGGACTCGAGCAGTACTTC; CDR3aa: CASSLGLEQYF
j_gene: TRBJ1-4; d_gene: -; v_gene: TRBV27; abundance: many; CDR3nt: TGTGCCAGCAGTTTAGGGGGCTTAACTAATGAAAAACTGTTTTTT; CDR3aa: CASSLGGLTNEKLFF
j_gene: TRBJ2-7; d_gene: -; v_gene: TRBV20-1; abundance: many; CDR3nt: TGCAGTGTGGAATCTGATCGCTCCTACGAGCAGTACTTC; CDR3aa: CSVESDRSYEQYF
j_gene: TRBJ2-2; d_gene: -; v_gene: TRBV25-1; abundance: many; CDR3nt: TGTGCCAGCAGTGAACTGGACAAGAACACCGGGGAGCTGTTTTTT; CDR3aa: CASSELDKNTGELFF
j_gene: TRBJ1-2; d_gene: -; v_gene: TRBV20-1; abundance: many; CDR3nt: TGCAGTGCTTACGGGGGCTTCGTTGATGGCTACACCTTC; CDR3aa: CSAYGGFVDGYTF
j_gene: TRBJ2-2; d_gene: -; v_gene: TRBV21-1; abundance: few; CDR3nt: TGTGCCAGCAGCTTCCGGGCCAACACCGGGGAGCTGTTTTTT; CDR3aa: CASSFRANTGELFF
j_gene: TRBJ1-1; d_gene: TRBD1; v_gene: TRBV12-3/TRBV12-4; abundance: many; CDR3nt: TGTGCCAGCAGGCCCGGGACAGGTCTGAACACTGAAGCTTTCTTT; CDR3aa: CASRPGTGLNTEAFF
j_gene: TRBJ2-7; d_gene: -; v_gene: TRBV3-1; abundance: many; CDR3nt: TGTGCCAGCAGCCAAGATCACCCAGGCGAGCAGTACTTC; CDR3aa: CASSQDHPGEQYF
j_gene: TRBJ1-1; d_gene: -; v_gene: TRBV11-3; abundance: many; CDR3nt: TGTGCCAGCAGCTTAGACAACGGCTTGAACACTGAAGCTTTCTTT; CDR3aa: CASSLDNGLNTEAFF
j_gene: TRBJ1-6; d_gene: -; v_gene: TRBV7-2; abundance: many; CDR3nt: TGTGCCAGCAGCTCGAGAAGTGCGACAGACCTTAATTCACCCCTCCACTTT; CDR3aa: CASSSRSATDLNSPLHF
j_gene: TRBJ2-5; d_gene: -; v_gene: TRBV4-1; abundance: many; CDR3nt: TGCGCCAGCAGCCCCCCCCGGGCAGGGGAAAAAGAGACCCAGTACTTC; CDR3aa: CASSPPRAGEKETQYF
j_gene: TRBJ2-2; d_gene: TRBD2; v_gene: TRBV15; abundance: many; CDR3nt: TGTGCCACCAGTCGGGAGGGCCTCAGTAACACCGGGGAGCTGTTTTTT; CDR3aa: CATSREGLSNTGELFF
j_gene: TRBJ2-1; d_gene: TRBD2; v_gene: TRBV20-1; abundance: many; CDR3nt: TGCAGTGCTAGAGTGGGGGGAGGGTACAATGAGCAGTTCTTC; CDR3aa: CSARVGGGYNEQFF
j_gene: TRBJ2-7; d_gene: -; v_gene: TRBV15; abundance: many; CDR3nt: TGTGCCACCAGCAGAGAGGTGCACACACAATACGAGCAGTACTTC; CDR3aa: CATSREVHTQYEQYF
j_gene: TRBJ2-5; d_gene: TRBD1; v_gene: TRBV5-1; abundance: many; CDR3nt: TGCGCCAGCATAGGGACAGATCAAGAGACCCAGTACTTC; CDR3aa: CASIGTDQETQYF
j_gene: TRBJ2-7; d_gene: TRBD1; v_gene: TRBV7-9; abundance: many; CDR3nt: TGTGCCAGCAGTTTCGACAGGGACGAGCAGTACTTC; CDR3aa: CASSFDRDEQYF
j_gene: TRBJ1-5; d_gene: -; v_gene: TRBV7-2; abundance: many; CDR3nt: TGTGCCAGCAGTCTCTGGGCCGGAGGGAATCAGCCCCAGCATTTT; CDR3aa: CASSLWAGGNQPQHF
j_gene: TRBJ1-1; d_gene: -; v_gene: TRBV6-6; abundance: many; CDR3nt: TGTGCCAGCAGTTCCCCTTTGGCTGAAGCTTTCTTT; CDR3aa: CASSSPLAEAFF
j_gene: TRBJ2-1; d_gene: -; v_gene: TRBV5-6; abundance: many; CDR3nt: TGTGCCAGCAGATCCTCCGGGACCGGCTTTGTTGCGCAGTTCTTC; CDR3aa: CASRSSGTGFVAQFF
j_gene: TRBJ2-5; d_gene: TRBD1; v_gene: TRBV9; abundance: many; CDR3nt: TGTGCCAGCAGCCGATGGGACAGTCAAGAGACCCAGTACTTC; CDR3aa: CASSRWDSQETQYF
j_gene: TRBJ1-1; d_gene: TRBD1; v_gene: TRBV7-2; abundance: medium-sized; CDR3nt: TGTGCCAGCAGCTTAGTCCAGGGGGCGCTGCCTGAAGCTTTCTTT; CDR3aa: CASSLVQGALPEAFF
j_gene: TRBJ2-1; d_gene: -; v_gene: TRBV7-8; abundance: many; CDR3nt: TGTGCCAGCAGCCCCCGGACATACCAGGGTTACGATGAGCAGTTCTTC; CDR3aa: CASSPRTYQGYDEQFF
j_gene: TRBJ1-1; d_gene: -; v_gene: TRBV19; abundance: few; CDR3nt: TGTGCCAGTAGTATAGGCCCAGCGAACACTGAAGCTTTCTTT; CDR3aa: CASSIGPANTEAFF
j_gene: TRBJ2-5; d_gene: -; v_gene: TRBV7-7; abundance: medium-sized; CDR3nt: TGTGCTAGCAGCTTAGTAGTCGGAGCCCAAGAGACCCAGTACTTC; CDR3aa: CASSLVVGAQETQYF
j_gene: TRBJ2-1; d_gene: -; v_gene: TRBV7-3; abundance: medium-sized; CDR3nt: TGTGCCAGCAGCTACTCCGGGACAAATTACAATGAGCAGTTCTTC; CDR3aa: CASSYSGTNYNEQFF
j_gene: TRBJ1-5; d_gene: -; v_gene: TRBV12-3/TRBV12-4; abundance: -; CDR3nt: TGTGCCAGCACCCCCGATAGCAATCAGCCCCAGCATTTT; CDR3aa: CASTPDSNQPQHF